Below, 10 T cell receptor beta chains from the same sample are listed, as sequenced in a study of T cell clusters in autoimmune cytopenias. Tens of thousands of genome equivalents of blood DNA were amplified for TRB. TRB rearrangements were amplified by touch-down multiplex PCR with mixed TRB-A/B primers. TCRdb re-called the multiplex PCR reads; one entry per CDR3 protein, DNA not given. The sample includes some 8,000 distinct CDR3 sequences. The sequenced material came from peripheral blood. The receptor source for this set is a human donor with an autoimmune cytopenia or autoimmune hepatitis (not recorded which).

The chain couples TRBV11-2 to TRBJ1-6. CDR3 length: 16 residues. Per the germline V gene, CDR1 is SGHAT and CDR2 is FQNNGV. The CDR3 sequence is CASSLGRLSYNSPLHF.

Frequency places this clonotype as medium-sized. The CDR3 is CASSTRQGIGEQYF. V is TRBV11-1 and J is TRBJ2-7; TCRdb selects TRBD1, and the lack of DNA leaves this call unchecked. This CDR3 spans 14 amino acids. Germline lookup yields CDR1 SGHAT and CDR2 FQDESV (reference sequence).

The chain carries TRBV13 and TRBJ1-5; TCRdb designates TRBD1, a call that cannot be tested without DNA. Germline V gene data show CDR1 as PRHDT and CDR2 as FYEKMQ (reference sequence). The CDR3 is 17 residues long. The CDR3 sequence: CASSLGYRGYSNQPQHF.

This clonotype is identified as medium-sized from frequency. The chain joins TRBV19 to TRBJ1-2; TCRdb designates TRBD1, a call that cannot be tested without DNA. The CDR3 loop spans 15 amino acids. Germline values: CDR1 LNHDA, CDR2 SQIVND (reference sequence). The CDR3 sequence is CASSTRQGSNYGYTF.

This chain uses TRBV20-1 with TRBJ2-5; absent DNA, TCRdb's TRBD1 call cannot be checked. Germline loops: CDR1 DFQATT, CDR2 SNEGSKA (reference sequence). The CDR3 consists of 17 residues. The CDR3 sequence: CSARRAGTGGMLETQYF.

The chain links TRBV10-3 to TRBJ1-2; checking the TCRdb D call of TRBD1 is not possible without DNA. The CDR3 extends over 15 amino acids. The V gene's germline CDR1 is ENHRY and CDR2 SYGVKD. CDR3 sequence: CAISDQGASNYGYTF.

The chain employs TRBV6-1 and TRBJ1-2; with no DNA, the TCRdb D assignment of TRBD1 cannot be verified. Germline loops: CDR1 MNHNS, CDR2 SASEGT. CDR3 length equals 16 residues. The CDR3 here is CVSNRDPNPQGKGYTF.

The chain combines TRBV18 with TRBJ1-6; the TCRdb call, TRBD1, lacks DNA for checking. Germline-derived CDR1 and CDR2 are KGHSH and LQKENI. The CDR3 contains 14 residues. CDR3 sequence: CASSTDRGQSPLHF.

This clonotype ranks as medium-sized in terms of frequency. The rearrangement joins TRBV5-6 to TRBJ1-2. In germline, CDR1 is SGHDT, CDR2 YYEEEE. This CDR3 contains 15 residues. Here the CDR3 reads CASSLGSFQGHGYTF.

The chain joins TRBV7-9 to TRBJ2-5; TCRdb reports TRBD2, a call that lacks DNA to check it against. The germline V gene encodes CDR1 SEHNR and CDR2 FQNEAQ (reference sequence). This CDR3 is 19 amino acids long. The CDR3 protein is CASSLNYQDYRECGETQYF.